This paragraph covers one T cell receptor (beta chain) sequence. The protocol was immunoSEQ multiplex PCR, while the TCRdb copy is restricted to in-frame clones and leaves out a portion. Of 88,000 or so clones in the sample, 80% to 90% are singletons; the top ten hold less than 9%. The data stem from a study of blood T cell repertoires in COVID-19. As for the study in general: From the United States, Italy and Spain came samples of acute and convalescent COVID-19. Sources were T cells, B-cell-depleted T cells, or PBMCs; the material itself was cDNA or gDNA.

V was pared by 3 bases and J by 9 bases, with 10 bases between. The CDR3 extends over 13 amino acids. Germline CDR1 and CDR2: SGHNT and YYREEE (reference sequence). This chain uses TRBV5-4 with TRBJ1-6; tentative D call: TRBD1 (5 bases). This TCR was sampled from a man between 60 and 75 years old with acute or convalescent COVID-19. Sequenced material: peripheral blood. The CDR3 bases are TGTGCCAGCAGCTCCCCCGGGGGTTCACCCCTCCACTTT. The encoded protein is CASSSPGGSPLHF.